This passage covers 6 T cell receptor beta chains from one sample sequenced in a study of type 1 regulatory T cells. Each CDR3 protein gets one entry after TCRdb re-called the reads with MiXCR. The sample records 15,000 or so distinct CDR3 sequences, approximately 15% being singletons. The antigens for these receptors are not known. The source material was cultured T cells, either the whole culture or a sorted T cell fraction (not recorded which). Receptors originate from a human donor in good health.

Within the sample, this clonotype is medium-sized (0.01 to 0.1%). V gene TRBV7-3 combines with J gene TRBJ2-7, with D possibly TRBD1 on 6 matching bases. The CDR3 totals 13 residues. Germline values: CDR1 SGHTA, CDR2 FQGTGA. V dropped 4 bases and J dropped 5 bases, with 12 bases sitting between them. Here the CDR3 DNA reads TGTGCCAGCAGCTCCGGGACAATCGACGAGCAGTACTTC. Its protein is CASSSGTIDEQYF.

Notes on this clonotype: It may be a read error: a sequence one base away is much more abundant. This chain connects TRBV7-7 to TRBJ2-7; TRBD2 aligns across 10 bases. The germline CDR1 and CDR2 sequences are SSHAT and FNYEAQ (reference sequence). There are 15 residues in the CDR3. The CDR3 DNA reads as TGTGCTAGCCGCCAAGGACTAGCGGACGTCCACGAGCAGTACTTC. This gives the protein CASRQGLADVHEQYF.

The chain carries TRBV7-2 and TRBJ1-1; 8 bases agree with TRBD1. CDR1 and CDR2 from the germline V gene are SGHTA and FQGNSA. Trimming cost V 7 bases and J 4 bases; bases outside gene matches: 5. There are 13 residues in the CDR3. In DNA, the CDR3 is TGTGCCAGCAAGCAGGGGGCGCCCACTGAAGCTTTCTTT. Its protein is CASKQGAPTEAFF.

This clonotype was detected many times. The gene calls are TRBV6-2 or TRBV6-3 and TRBJ2-7; no firm D call. This CDR3 is 14 amino acids long. Trimming shortened V by 7 bases and J by 1 base, and 14 bases separated the two germline ends. Germline CDR1 and CDR2: MNHEY and SVGEGT. The chain's CDR3 is CASNRAGPSYEQYF. The CDR3 nucleotides read TGTGCCAGCAACCGAGCCGGACCGTCCTACGAGCAGTACTTC.

Ten or more counts support this clonotype. The chain joins TRBV29-1 to TRBJ2-5; 8 positions match TRBD2. CDR3 size: 14 residues. Germline V gives CDR1 SQVTM, CDR2 ANQGSEA. Losses at the gene ends were 5 bases for V and 4 bases for J; bases not matched to a gene: 9. The CDR3 region is CSVSSGSNIETQYF. CDR3 in DNA: TGCAGCGTTTCGAGCGGGAGTAATATAGAGACCCAGTACTTC.

This clonotype occurred many times. The chain employs TRBV30 and TRBJ1-1, with a tentative D call TRBD1 (6 bases). The germline V gene has CDR1 GTSNPN and CDR2 SVGIG (reference sequence). V lost 3 bases and J 3 bases, leaving 8 bases between the germline ends. The length of the CDR3 is 12 residues. CDR3 in amino acids: CAWRGAYTEAFF. The CDR3 region has the DNA TGTGCCTGGAGGGGGGCCTACACTGAAGCTTTCTTT.